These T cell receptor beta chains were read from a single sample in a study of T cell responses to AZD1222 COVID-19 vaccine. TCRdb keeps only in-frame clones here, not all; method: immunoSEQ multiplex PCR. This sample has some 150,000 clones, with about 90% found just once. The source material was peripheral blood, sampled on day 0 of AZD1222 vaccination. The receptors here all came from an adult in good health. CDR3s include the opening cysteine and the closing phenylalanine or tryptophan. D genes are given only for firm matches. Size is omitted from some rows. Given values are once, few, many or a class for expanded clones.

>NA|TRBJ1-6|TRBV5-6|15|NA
TGTGCCAGCAGCTTCCGTTGGGGCGTCGATTCACCCCTCCACTTT
CASSFRWGVDSPLHF
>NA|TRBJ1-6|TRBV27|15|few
TGTGCCAGCAGCCTGATGGGGAAACATAATTCACCCCTCCACTTT
CASSLMGKHNSPLHF
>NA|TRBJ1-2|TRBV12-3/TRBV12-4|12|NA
TGTGCCAGCAGTCACGGGGTTTTCGGCTACACCTTC
CASSHGVFGYTF
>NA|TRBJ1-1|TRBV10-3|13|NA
TGTGCCATCAGTCAGTTCGGGAACACTGAAGCTTTCTTT
CAISQFGNTEAFF
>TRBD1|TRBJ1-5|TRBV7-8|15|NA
TGTGCCAGCAGCTTGGGGACAGGGAGCAATCAGCCCCAGCATTTT
CASSLGTGSNQPQHF
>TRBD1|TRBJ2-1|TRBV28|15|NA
TGTGCCAGCAGCTCCGGACAGGAAAATTACAATGAGCAGTTCTTC
CASSSGQENYNEQFF
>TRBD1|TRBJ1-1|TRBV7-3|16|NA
TGTGCCAGCAGCTTAAGCCCCGACAGGGCTGACACTGAAGCTTTCTTT
CASSLSPDRADTEAFF
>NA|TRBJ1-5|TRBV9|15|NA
TGTGCCAGCAGCCACGACGGGTATAGCAATCAGCCCCAGCATTTT
CASSHDGYSNQPQHF
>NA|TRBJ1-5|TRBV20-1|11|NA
TGCAGTGCTGGTACGTGGCAGCCCCAGCATTTT
CSAGTWQPQHF
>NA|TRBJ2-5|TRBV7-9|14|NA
TGTGCCAGCAGCTTAGCCTTGGTTGGGGAGACCCAGTACTTC
CASSLALVGETQYF
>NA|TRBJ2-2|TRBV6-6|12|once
TGTGCCAGCAGGGGGTTAGGCGGGGAGCTGTTTTTT
CASRGLGGELFF
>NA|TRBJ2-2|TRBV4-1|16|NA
TGCGCCAGCAGCCAAGGGAGGAGGACAGCGGGCGGGGAGCTGTTTTTT
CASSQGRRTAGGELFF
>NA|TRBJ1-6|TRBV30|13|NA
TGTGCCTGGAGTCGCGGGGAGGGTTCACCCCTCCACTTT
CAWSRGEGSPLHF
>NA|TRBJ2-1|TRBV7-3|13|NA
TGTGCCAGCAGTCCTCGGGCGAGTCATGAGCAGTTCTTC
CASSPRASHEQFF
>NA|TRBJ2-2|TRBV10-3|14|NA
TGTGCCATCAGTGAGGGACAATCCACCGGGGAGCTGTTTTTT
CAISEGQSTGELFF
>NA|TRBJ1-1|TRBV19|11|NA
TGTGCCAGTAGTATTCGGTTGGGAGCTTTCTTT
CASSIRLGAFF
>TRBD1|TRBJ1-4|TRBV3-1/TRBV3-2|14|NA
TGTGCCAGCAGCCAGGGAGGGGGCAACGAAAAACTGTTTTTT
CASSQGGGNEKLFF
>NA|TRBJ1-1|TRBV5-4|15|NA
TGTGCCAGCAGCTTGGCGGGGCGGATGAACACTGAAGCTTTCTTT
CASSLAGRMNTEAFF
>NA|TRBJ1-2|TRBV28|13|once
TGTGCCAGCAGTTTCCGGCAGGGTTATGGCTACACCTTC
CASSFRQGYGYTF
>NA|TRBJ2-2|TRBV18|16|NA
TGTGCCAGCTCACCACTTCCCGGACAGACGGCCGGGGAGCTGTTTTTT
CASSPLPGQTAGELFF
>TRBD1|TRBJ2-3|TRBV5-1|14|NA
TGCGCCAGCAGAAGACAGGGGAACACAGATACGCAGTATTTT
CASRRQGNTDTQYF
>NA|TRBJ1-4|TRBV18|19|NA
TGTGCCAGCTCACCCGTTTTGTTGTCGGCAAAGGCTAATAATGAAAAACTGTTTTTT
CASSPVLLSAKANNEKLFF
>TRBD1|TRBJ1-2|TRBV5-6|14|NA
TGTGCCAGCAGCTCCGGACAGGGACACTATGGCTACACCTTC
CASSSGQGHYGYTF
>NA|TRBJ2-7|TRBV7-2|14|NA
TGTGCCAGCAGCGACTCACAGGGCTCCTACGAGCAGTACTTC
CASSDSQGSYEQYF
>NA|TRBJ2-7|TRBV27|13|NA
TGTGCCAGCGGACCTGACAGCTTCTACGAGCAGTACTTC
CASGPDSFYEQYF
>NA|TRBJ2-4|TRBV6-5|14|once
TGTGCCAGCAGTTACGGACAGGGAGGGTACATTCAGTACTTC
CASSYGQGGYIQYF